These 28 T cell receptor beta chains were all obtained from the same sample, sequenced in a study of T cell responses to AZD1222 COVID-19 vaccine. The data were produced by immunoSEQ multiplex PCR, yet TCRdb's version contains in-frame clones alone and is incomplete. This table has 150,000 to 200,000 clones, 90% to 95% appearing once. This specimen consisted of peripheral blood, obtained 28 days after the second AZD1222 dose. The receptor set was obtained from an adult who received the AZD1222 COVID-19 vaccine.

The rearrangement links TRBV4-1 to TRBJ1-6, with 7 bases lining up with TRBD1. Unmatched junction bases numbered 3, after V lost 0 bases and J lost 7 bases. The CDR3 spans 15 residues. Per the germline V gene, CDR1 is MGHRA and CDR2 is YSYEKL. The CDR3 loop reads CASSQDGTANSPLHF. In nucleotides, the CDR3 is TGCGCCAGCAGCCAAGATGGGACAGCCAATTCACCCCTCCACTTT.

The J gene is TRBJ1-4, the V gene TRBV4-2; D is unresolved. Germline V gives CDR1 LGHNA, CDR2 YNFKEQ. Trimming stripped 0 bases from V and 5 bases from J, with 10 bases between. The CDR3 totals 15 residues. CDR3 coding DNA: TGTGCCAGCAGCCAAGACGAGGGTTCGAATGAAAAACTGTTTTTT. It yields the protein CASSQDEGSNEKLFF.

The J gene is TRBJ1-3, the V gene TRBV7-9, with D uncertain. Germline V gene data show CDR1 as SEHNR and CDR2 as FQNEAQ (reference sequence). The germline V and J ends were trimmed by 5 bases and 0 bases, with 14 bases remaining between them. This CDR3 has 16 amino acids. CDR3 DNA: TGTGCCAGCAGCGAGAGGAGAGGTACCTCTGGAAACACCATATATTTT. Protein sequence: CASSERRGTSGNTIYF.

J is TRBJ1-3 and V is TRBV7-9, with D unresolved. Looked up from germline, CDR1 is SEHNR and CDR2 is FQNEAQ (reference sequence). V was cut by 2 bases and J by 0 bases, with 11 bases left in between. This CDR3 has 16 amino acids. CDR3 in amino acids: CASSLMAAFSGNTIYF. CDR3 coding DNA: TGTGCCAGCAGCTTAATGGCAGCCTTCTCTGGAAACACCATATATTTT.

The rearrangement links TRBV7-6 to TRBJ2-2; D gene ambiguous. The CDR3 runs to 14 residues. The V gene's germline CDR1 is SGHVS and CDR2 FNYEAQ. V was trimmed by 1 base and J by 4 bases, leaving 7 bases between them. CDR3 loop: CASSLGGFTGELFF. CDR3 DNA sequence: TGTGCCAGCAGCTTAGGGGGTTTCACCGGGGAGCTGTTTTTT.

The CDR3 DNA sequence: TGTGCCAGCAGACGACAGGGAGTATACGAGCAGTACTTC. This translates into CASRRQGVYEQYF. The rearrangement links TRBV6-6 to TRBJ2-7; 7 bases match TRBD1. The germline V gene has CDR1 MNHNY and CDR2 SVGAGI (reference sequence). After removal of 6 bases from V and 4 bases from J, the junction contained 6 bases not matched to a gene. The CDR3 spans 13 residues.

The genes are TRBV3-1 (or the pseudogene TRBV3-2) and TRBJ1-2, with 7 bases that match TRBD1. Germline lookup yields CDR1 LGHDT and CDR2 YNNKEL (reference sequence). CDR3 size: 15 residues. Trimming took 3 bases from V and 3 from J; bases not matched to a gene: 7. The CDR3 nucleotides read TGTGCCAGCAGCCAGGAACAGGGGCGGTACTATGGCTACACCTTC. Its protein product is CASSQEQGRYYGYTF.

This chain joins TRBV7-9 and TRBJ1-1; weak D call: TRBD1 (6 bases). With 7 bases removed from V and 4 bases from J, the gap between germline ends came to 19 bases. Germline CDR1 is SEHNR and CDR2 is FQNEAQ (reference sequence). The CDR3 contains 15 residues. Written as DNA, the CDR3 is TGTGCCAGCACCAAAAGGGGGGGTGCGGGCACTGAAGCTTTCTTT. Translation: CASTKRGGAGTEAFF.

The chain carries TRBV21-1 and TRBJ2-7; the table's D gene call, TRBD2, was not cross checked with the DNA. TRBV21-1 is annotated as a pseudogene. The CDR3 covers 11 residues. The CDR3: CASAGGDEQYF. Written as DNA, the CDR3 is TGTGCCAGCGCGGGCGGGGACGAGCAGTACTTC.

The CDR3 region is CASSLGDRASPLHF. The CDR3 DNA reads TGTGCCAGCAGCTTAGGCGACAGGGCGTCCCCCCTCCACTTT. This chain joins TRBV11-2 and TRBJ1-6, with TRBD1 matching 7 bases. There are 14 residues in the CDR3. After removal of 1 base from V and 13 bases from J, the junction contained 7 bases not matched to a gene. In germline, CDR1 is SGHAT, CDR2 FQNNGV.

CDR3 DNA sequence: TGCGCCAGCAGCTTTGCTAGCAATCAGCCCCAGCATTTT. Amino acids: CASSFASNQPQHF. V usage is TRBV5-1 and J usage is TRBJ1-5, with D hard to call. Germline-derived CDR1 and CDR2 are SGHRS and YFSETQ. CDR3 length: 13 residues. Trimming took off 2 bases at V and 0 bases at J, with 3 bases between the two ends.

The chain links TRBV9 to TRBJ2-7; weak D call: TRBD1 (5 bases). CDR1 is SGDLS and CDR2 is YYNGEE in the germline V gene. Trimming left V 4 bases short and J 2 bases short, with 16 bases between. This CDR3 has 15 residues. The CDR3 sequence is CASSPRRQLTYEQYF. The CDR3 coding sequence is TGTGCCAGCAGCCCCCGGCGACAGCTCACCTACGAGCAGTACTTC.

The J gene is TRBJ2-7, the V gene TRBV29-1; the D gene is possibly TRBD2 (5 bases). The CDR3 extends over 12 amino acids. Trimming took 4 bases from V and 1 from J, leaving 8 bases between them. Germline loops: CDR1 SQVTM, CDR2 ANQGSEA. The CDR3 protein is CSVAEESYEQYF. The CDR3 coding sequence is TGCAGCGTTGCGGAGGAGTCCTACGAGCAGTACTTC.

This rearrangement joins TRBV5-1 to TRBJ1-1; 10 bases are a match to TRBD1. With V trimmed by 0 bases and J by 3 bases, 2 bases remained unmatched. This CDR3 has 15 amino acids. Germline V gene lookup returns CDR1 SGHRS and CDR2 YFSETQ. CDR3 DNA sequence: TGCGCCAGCAGCTTGGCCGGGACAGGGGACACTGAAGCTTTCTTT. The encoded protein is CASSLAGTGDTEAFF.

The V and J genes are TRBV7-9 and TRBJ1-1; 10 nucleotides align to TRBD1. Germline values: CDR1 SEHNR, CDR2 FQNEAQ (reference sequence). After removal of 5 bases from V and 10 bases from J, the junction contained 4 bases not matched to a gene. CDR3 size: 12 residues. The CDR3 region has the DNA TGTGCCAGCAGCGACAGGGGGCTCGGAGCTTTCTTT. Its protein is CASSDRGLGAFF. Full variable domain (remainder filled in from reference TRBV7-9 and TRBJ1-1): DTGVSQNPRHKITKRGQNVTFRCDPISEHNRLYWYRQTLGQGPEFLTYFQNEAQLEKSRLLSDRFSAERPKGSFSTLEIQRTEQGDSAMYLCASSDRGLGAFFGQGTRLTVV.

The V and J genes are TRBV29-1 and TRBJ1-1; 10 bases are a match to TRBD1. The CDR3 runs to 13 residues. Germline CDR1 is SQVTM and CDR2 is ANQGSEA. Trimming at V came to 7 bases and at J to 10 bases, leaving 12 bases not matched to a gene. The CDR3: CSGRQGATPGAFF. CDR3 nucleotide sequence: TGCAGCGGCCGACAGGGGGCGACCCCGGGAGCTTTCTTT.

The chain recombines TRBV6-2 or TRBV6-3 with TRBJ1-3; 7 bases match TRBD1. The CDR3 covers 12 residues. The V segment lost 2 bases and the J segment 9 bases; nucleotides outside the gene matches: 1. The germline CDR1 and CDR2 sequences are MNHEY and SVGEGT. This chain's CDR3 is CASSYGDSTIYF. The CDR3 nucleotides are TGTGCCAGCAGTTACGGGGACAGCACCATATATTTT.

The V call is TRBV6-1, the J call TRBJ1-1, with D tentatively TRBD1 (5 bases). The CDR3 covers 16 residues. CDR1 and CDR2 from the germline V gene are MNHNS and SASEGT. The germline V and J ends were trimmed by 2 bases and 1 base, with 14 bases remaining between them. The CDR3: CASSERGRRGNTEAFF. The CDR3 bases are TGTGCCAGCAGTGAACGGGGCAGGAGGGGGAACACTGAAGCTTTCTTT.

The genes are TRBV3-1 (or the pseudogene TRBV3-2) and TRBJ1-2; TRBD1 aligns across 7 bases. This CDR3 comprises 14 residues. CDR1 LGHDT and CDR2 YNNKEL come from the germline V gene (reference sequence). J lost 7 bases, V lost 0 bases, and 5 bases had no gene match. Here the CDR3 DNA reads TGTGCCAGCAGCCAAGATGACAGGGTGGGTGGCTACACCTTC. Protein sequence: CASSQDDRVGGYTF.

The chain couples TRBV3-1 (or the pseudogene TRBV3-2) to TRBJ1-3, with 7 bases aligning to TRBD1. Losses at the gene ends were 3 bases for V and 0 bases for J; bases not matched to a gene: 8. Per the germline V gene, CDR1 is LGHDT and CDR2 is YNNKEL (reference sequence). This CDR3 spans 17 amino acids. CDR3 nucleotides: TGTGCCAGCAGCCATCCCAGGGGGTCTGGCTCTGGAAACACCATATATTTT. Amino acids: CASSHPRGSGSGNTIYF.

The chain uses TRBV7-9 and TRBJ2-7; D might be TRBD1 (5 bases). The germline CDR1 and CDR2 sequences are SEHNR and FQNEAQ (reference sequence). The CDR3 consists of 12 residues. Trimming removed 5 bases from V and 3 bases from J, with 8 bases in between. The CDR3 coding sequence is TGTGCCAGCAGCCTGACAGTCTACGAGCAGTACTTC. This encodes CASSLTVYEQYF.

The V and J genes are TRBV6-5 and TRBJ2-7; D perhaps matches TRBD1 (6 bases). The CDR3 totals 14 residues. Germline CDR1 and CDR2: MNHEY and SVGAGI. Trimming took 4 bases from V and 6 from J, leaving 16 bases between them. CDR3 nucleotide sequence: TGTGCCAGCAGTTCCTACTGGACAGACCGCGAGCAGTACTTC. Amino acid sequence: CASSSYWTDREQYF.

This clone occurred a few times. V usage is TRBV5-1 and J usage is TRBJ1-6; 10 bases agree with TRBD1. The CDR3 consists of 16 residues. V shed 4 bases, J shed 8 bases, and the junction held 9 bases outside the gene matches. Germline V gene sequence: CDR1 SGHRS, CDR2 YFSETQ. The CDR3 DNA follows: TGCGCCAGCAGCAAACTCCCCGGGACAGGGGATTCACCCCTCCACTTT. It translates to CASSKLPGTGDSPLHF.

The rearrangement uses TRBV5-6 and TRBJ2-7, with D possibly matching TRBD1 (6 bases). From germline, CDR1 is SGHDT and CDR2 YYEEEE. CDR3 length: 15 amino acids. Between the trimmed V and J ends, which lost 1 base and 4 bases, there was a span of 15 bases. CDR3 sequence: CASSLWQGTRYEQYF. Here the CDR3 DNA reads TGTGCCAGCAGCTTGTGGCAGGGGACCCGATACGAGCAGTACTTC.

V and J are TRBV7-8 and TRBJ2-1; maybe TRBD1 (7 bases). Germline loops: CDR1 SGHVS, CDR2 FQNEAQ. This CDR3 has 16 residues. Trimming removed 5 bases at V and 2 bases at J, with 16 bases between. CDR3 in amino acids: CASSTRQGGTYNEQFF. The CDR3 DNA reads TGTGCCAGCAGCACTAGACAGGGAGGTACCTACAATGAGCAGTTCTTC.

V is TRBV19 and J is TRBJ2-1; 7 bases are shared with TRBD1. The junction had 4 bases not matched to a gene; V was cut back by 4 bases and J by 4 bases. The CDR3 has 14 amino acids. Germline CDR1 reads LNHDA; CDR2 reads SQIVND (reference sequence). CDR3 loop: CASSTGTAYNEQFF. In DNA form, the CDR3 reads TGTGCCAGTAGTACAGGGACAGCTTACAATGAGCAGTTCTTC.

The chain joins TRBV2 to TRBJ2-2; D perhaps matches TRBD1 (6 bases). Trimming shortened V by 6 bases and J by 5 bases, and 13 bases separated the two germline ends. Germline values: CDR1 SNHLY, CDR2 FYNNEI. This CDR3 has 14 residues. This CDR3 reads CASSLQGGTGELFF. In DNA, the CDR3 is TGTGCCAGCAGCCTTCAAGGGGGAACCGGGGAGCTGTTTTTT. Together with reference TRBV2 and TRBJ2-2, the CDR3 gives the full variable domain: EPEVTQTPSHQVTQMGQEVILRCVPISNHLYFYWYRQILGQKVEFLVSFYNNEISEKSEIFDDQFSVERPDGSNFTLKIRSTKLEDSAMYFCASSLQGGTGELFFGEGSRLTVL.

Only one count was recorded for this clone. The V gene is TRBV6-5, the J gene TRBJ2-7, with a tentative D call TRBD1 (6 bases). Germline CDR1 and CDR2: MNHEY and SVGAGI. The V end was cut by 7 bases, the J end by 5 bases, with 15 bases between. This CDR3 has 13 amino acids. This chain's CDR3 is CASTPGTLDEQYF. The CDR3 bases are TGTGCCAGCACCCCTGGGACACTAGACGAGCAGTACTTC.